This T cell receptor beta chain is drawn from a study of blood T cells in healthy people across ages. Study results and caveats: CMV status of donors was not determined, possibly confounding expanded clonotype changes.

The length of the CDR3 is 17 residues. Germline CDR1 reads DFQATT; CDR2 reads SNEGSKA (reference sequence). This clonotype was counted between two and nine times. Its specificity is not known. Sample-barcoded 5' priming and a J-beta primer mix drove a second PCR of 7 to 11 cycles. TCRdb redid the calling of the 5' RACE reads with MiXCR, one entry per CDR3 protein. The repertoire holds 850,000 to 1,100,000 distinct CDR3 sequences, with 30% to 40% as singletons. Sequencing input: blood. The TCR sequence derives from a man between 18 and 35 years old in good health. The chain links TRBV20-1 to TRBJ2-5, with D perhaps matching TRBD1 (5 bases). Judging by the DNA end, TRBJ2-7 fits better; the J call may be wrong. CDR3 in amino acids: CSARDRNRPLATSEQYF. CDR3 nucleotide sequence: TGCAGTGCTAGAGATCGAAACAGGCCCCTTGCGACGAGCGAGCAGTACTTC.